This T cell receptor (beta chain) was sequenced in a study of control samples from healthy donors and cancer patients. This clone was seen a single time. TCRdb's table, derived via immunoSEQ multiplex PCR, lists solely in-frame clones and lacks some. The table shows under 70,000 clones, with roughly 87% occurring only once. The germline V and J ends were trimmed by 6 bases and 3 bases, with 11 bases remaining between them. Germline V gene lookup returns CDR1 SEHNR and CDR2 FQNEAQ (reference sequence). The CDR3 covers 13 residues. The sequence was collected from a man in his sixties with head and neck cancer. The V and J genes are TRBV7-9 and TRBJ1-2; no clear D. The sample comprised PBMCs. DNA of the CDR3: TGTGCCAGCAGGAACTGGAGTGACTATGGCTACACCTTC. Protein: CASRNWSDYGYTF.